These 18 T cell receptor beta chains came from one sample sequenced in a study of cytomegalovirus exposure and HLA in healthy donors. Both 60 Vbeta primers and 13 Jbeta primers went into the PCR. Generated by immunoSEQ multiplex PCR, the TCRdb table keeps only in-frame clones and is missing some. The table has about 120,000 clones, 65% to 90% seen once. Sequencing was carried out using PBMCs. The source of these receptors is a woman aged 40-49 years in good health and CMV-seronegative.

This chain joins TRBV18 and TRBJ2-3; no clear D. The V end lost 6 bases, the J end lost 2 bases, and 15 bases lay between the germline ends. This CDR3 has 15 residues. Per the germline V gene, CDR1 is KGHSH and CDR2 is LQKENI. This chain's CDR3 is CASSFLVGATDTQYF. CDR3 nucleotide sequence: TGTGCCAGCTCCTTTTTGGTTGGAGCCACAGATACGCAGTATTTT.

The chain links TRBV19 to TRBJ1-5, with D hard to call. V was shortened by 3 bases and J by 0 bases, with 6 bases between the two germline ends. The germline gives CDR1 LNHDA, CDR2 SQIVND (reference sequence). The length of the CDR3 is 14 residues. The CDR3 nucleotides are TGTGCCAGTAGTATGGACTATAGCAATCAGCCCCAGCATTTT. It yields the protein CASSMDYSNQPQHF.

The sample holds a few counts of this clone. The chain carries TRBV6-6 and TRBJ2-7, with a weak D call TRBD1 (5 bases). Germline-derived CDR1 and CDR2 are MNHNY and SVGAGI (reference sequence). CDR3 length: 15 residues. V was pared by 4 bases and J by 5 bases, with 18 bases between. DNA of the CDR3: TGTGCCAGCAGTTCCCAGCAGGGTCTAGGGGACGAGCAGTACTTC. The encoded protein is CASSSQQGLGDEQYF.

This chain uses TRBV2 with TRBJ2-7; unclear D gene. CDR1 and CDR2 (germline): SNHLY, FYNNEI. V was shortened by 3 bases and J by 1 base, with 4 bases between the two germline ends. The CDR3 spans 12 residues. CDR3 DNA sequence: TGTGCCAGCAGTGACCTATCCTACGAGCAGTACTTC. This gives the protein CASSDLSYEQYF.

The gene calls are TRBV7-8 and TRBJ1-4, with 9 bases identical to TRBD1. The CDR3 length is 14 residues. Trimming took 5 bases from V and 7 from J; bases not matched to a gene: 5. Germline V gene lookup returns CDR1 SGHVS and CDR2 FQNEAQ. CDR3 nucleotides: TGTGCCAGCAGCGCCGGGACAGGGATTGAAAAACTGTTTTTT. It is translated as CASSAGTGIEKLFF.

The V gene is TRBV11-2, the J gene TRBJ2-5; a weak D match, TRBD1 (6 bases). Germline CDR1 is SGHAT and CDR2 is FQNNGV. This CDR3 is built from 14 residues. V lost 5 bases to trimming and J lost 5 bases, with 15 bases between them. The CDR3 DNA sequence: TGTGCCAGCAGCCCTGGGACAAGGACGGAGACCCAGTACTTC. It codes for CASSPGTRTETQYF.

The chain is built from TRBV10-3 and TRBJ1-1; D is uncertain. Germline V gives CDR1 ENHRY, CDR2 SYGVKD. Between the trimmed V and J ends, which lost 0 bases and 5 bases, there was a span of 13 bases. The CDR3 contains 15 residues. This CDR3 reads CAISESPGQRTEAFF. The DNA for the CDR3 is TGTGCCATCAGTGAGTCGCCAGGCCAAAGGACTGAAGCTTTCTTT.

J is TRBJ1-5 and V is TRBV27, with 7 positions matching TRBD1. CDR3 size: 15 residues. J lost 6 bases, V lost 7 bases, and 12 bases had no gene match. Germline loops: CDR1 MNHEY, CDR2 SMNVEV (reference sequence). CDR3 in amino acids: CASTPRTGGGQPQHF. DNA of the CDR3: TGTGCCAGCACCCCCCGGACAGGAGGGGGTCAGCCCCAGCATTTT.

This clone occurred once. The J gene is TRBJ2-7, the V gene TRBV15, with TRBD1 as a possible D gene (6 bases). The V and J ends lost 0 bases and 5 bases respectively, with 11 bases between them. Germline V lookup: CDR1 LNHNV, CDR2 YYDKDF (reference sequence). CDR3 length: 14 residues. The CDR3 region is CATSRETGKNEQYF. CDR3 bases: TGTGCCACCAGCAGAGAAACAGGGAAGAACGAGCAGTACTTC.

The CDR3 region has the DNA TGTGCCAGCAGCCGAAACAGGGGGCCTAGACACTCTGGGGCCAACGTCCTGACTTTC. Its translation: CASSRNRGPRHSGANVLTF. The rearrangement uses TRBV27 and TRBJ2-6; 9 bases map to TRBD1. Germline lookup yields CDR1 MNHEY and CDR2 SMNVEV (reference sequence). The CDR3 spans 19 residues. Trimming at V came to 6 bases and at J to 0 bases, leaving 12 bases not matched to a gene.

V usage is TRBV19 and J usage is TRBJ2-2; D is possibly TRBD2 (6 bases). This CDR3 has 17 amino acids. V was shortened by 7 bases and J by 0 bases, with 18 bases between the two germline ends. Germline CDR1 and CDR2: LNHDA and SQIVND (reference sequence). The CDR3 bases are TGTGCCAGTAAGTCGGCGGGGTGGACCGCGAACACCGGGGAGCTGTTTTTT. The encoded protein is CASKSAGWTANTGELFF.

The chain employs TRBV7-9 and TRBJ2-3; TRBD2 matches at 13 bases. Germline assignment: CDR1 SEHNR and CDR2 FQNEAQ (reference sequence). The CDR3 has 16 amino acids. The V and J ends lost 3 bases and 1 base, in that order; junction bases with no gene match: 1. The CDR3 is CASSFGTSGGTDTQYF. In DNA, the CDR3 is TGTGCCAGCAGCTTTGGGACTAGCGGGGGCACAGATACGCAGTATTTT.

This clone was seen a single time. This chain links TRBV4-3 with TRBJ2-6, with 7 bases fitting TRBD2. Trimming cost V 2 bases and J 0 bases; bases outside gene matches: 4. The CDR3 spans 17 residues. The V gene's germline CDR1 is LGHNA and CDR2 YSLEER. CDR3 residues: CASSQPSSGSGANVLTF. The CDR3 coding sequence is TGCGCCAGCAGCCAACCTTCTAGCGGCTCTGGGGCCAACGTCCTGACTTTC.

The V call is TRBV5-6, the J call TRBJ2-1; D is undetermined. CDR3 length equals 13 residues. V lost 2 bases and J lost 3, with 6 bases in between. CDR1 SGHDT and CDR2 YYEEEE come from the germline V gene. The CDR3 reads CASSFPSYNEQFF. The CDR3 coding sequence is TGTGCCAGCAGCTTCCCTAGCTACAATGAGCAGTTCTTC.

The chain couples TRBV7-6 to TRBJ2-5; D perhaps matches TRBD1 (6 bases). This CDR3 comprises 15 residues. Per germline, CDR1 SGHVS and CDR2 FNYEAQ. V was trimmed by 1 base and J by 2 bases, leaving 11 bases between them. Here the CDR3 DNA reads TGTGCCAGCAGCTTAGGGGGGCTCCTACAAGAGACCCAGTACTTC. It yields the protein CASSLGGLLQETQYF.

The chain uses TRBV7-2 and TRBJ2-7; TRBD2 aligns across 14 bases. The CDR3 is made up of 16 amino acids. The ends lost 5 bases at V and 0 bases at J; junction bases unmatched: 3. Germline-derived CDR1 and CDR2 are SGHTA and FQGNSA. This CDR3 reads CASSPGTSGGSYEQYF. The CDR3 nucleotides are TGTGCCAGCAGCCCCGGGACTAGCGGGGGCTCCTACGAGCAGTACTTC.

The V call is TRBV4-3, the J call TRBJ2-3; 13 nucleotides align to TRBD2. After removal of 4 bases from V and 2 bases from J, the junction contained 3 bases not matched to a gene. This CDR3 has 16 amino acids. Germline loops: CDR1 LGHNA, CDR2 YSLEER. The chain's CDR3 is CASSRGTSGNTDTQYF. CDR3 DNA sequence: TGCGCCAGCAGCCGGGGGACTAGCGGGAACACAGATACGCAGTATTTT.

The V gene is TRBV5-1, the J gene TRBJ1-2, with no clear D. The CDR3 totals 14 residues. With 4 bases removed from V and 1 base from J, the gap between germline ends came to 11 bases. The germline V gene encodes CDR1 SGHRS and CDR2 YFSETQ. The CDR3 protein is CASSARGLNYGYTF. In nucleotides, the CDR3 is TGCGCCAGCAGCGCCCGTGGCCTTAACTATGGCTACACCTTC.